This T cell receptor beta chain originates from a study of a mutant IDH1 vaccine in newly diagnosed glioma (dated by TCRdb to about 2021). For the study in its entirety: Across visits V03 through V10, patients got a total of eight vaccinations, given in weeks 1, 3, 5, 7, 11, 15, 19 and 23. Before enrollment, patients had received standard therapy of radiotherapy alone, temozolomide alone, or radiochemotherapy with temozolomide; most received the combination. Of the approximately 30 treated patients, about 60% were male and around 40% were female, and the mean age was approximately 40 years. Peripheral blood was collected at six visits: V03 (baseline), V05, V07, V10, V12 and V13. In the chemotherapy-containing groups, vaccination started alongside temozolomide cycles, whereas in patients who had radiotherapy alone it started 4-6 weeks after radiotherapy. Longitudinal TCRB deep sequencing was done for 25 to 30 treated patients, wherever samples were available for exploratory analyses. Findings and caveats that apply to the study as a whole: The authors stated that sample limitations prevented analyses of patient blood samples from being reproduced. Availability determined which PBMC samples were chosen for TCRB deep sequencing. Changes in the top peripheral T cell clonotypes picked up by TCRB sequencing did not appear to be linked to pseudoprogression. Immune responses induced by the vaccine were seen in over 80% of patients across multiple MHC alleles.

This clone was detected a few times. Its antigen specificity is not known. No quality values exist for individual bases; no much larger clone is one base distant. The receptor library was made with the immunoSEQ multiplex PCR assay. Rearranged TCR beta chain sequences were amplified using the hsTCRB Kit according to the manufacturer's protocol. TCRB libraries were sequenced on an Illumina MiSeq. The study's processing was this. The proprietary platform of the kit vendor was used for demultiplexing, trimming and gene mapping. TCRdb retrieved this table from immuneACCESS and kept in-frame rearrangements only. Not all clones are present; in checked studies, unresolved V genes account for under half, and no reason is known for the remainder. That table supplies the V and J calls and clone size; D and trimming were determined from the DNA. The sample has about 110,000 clones on record, 90% of them singletons. Of the sample, roughly 0.61% is held by the ten largest clones.

The meaning of the sample's time point label: week 11, during vaccination. A 20-mer mutant IDH1 peptide at 300 micrograms in Montanide made up each vaccine dose, which was injected subcutaneously together with topical imiquimod. The donors had newly diagnosed IDH1-mutant astrocytomas of WHO grade 3 or 4 that showed loss of nuclear ATRX. The samples were drawn from NOA16, a multicentre, single-arm, open-label phase I trial in Germany that tested a mutant IDH1 peptide vaccine in humans for the first time. Genomic DNA for TCRB sequencing was extracted from EDTA blood using the DNeasy Blood and Tissue Kit. Here the sequenced sample was PBMCs, taken from a glioma patient whose treatment included an IDH1 peptide vaccine. This TCR derives from a woman aged 45-60 years with glioma.

In nucleotide form, the sequence is TGTGCCATCAGGTCAGTGAACACTGAAGCTTTCTTT. This translates into CAIRSVNTEAFF. Rearrangement joined TRBV10-3 to TRBJ1-1; the D gene lacks a confident call. CDR1 ENHRY and CDR2 SYGVKD were looked up in the germline V gene. The CDR3 covers 12 residues, taking in both the cysteine and the phenylalanine. The entry retains the CDR3 DNA only, 36 bases that are in frame from base 1. V was cut back by 6 bases and J by 0 bases, leaving a gap of 5 bases between them.